These 29 T cell receptor beta chains were all obtained from the same sample, sequenced in a study of shared clonotypes between healthy human individuals. Generated by immunoSEQ multiplex PCR, the TCRdb table keeps only in-frame clones and is missing some. Of over a million clones detected, more than 75% appear once; the ten largest clones hold 0.5% to 0.65%. Specimen: memory CD4+ T cells from PBMCs. Subset indicated: CD45RA-negative fraction. The receptors come from a man younger than 30 in good health. Some clones in this sample may be carry-over from other donors' samples.

This chain connects TRBV5-1 to TRBJ2-3; 8 bases are shared with TRBD2. The V gene's germline CDR1 is SGHRS and CDR2 YFSETQ. This CDR3 has 15 amino acids. Germline trimming cut 2 bases from V and 5 bases from J; bases unmatched to any gene: 7. The CDR3 DNA reads TGCGCCAGCAGCTTCGGGAGGGCCGGGGAAGATACGCAGTATTTT. It encodes CASSFGRAGEDTQYF.

The rearrangement links TRBV28 to TRBJ2-4; 9 nucleotides agree with TRBD2. The V and J ends lost 2 bases and 1 base, in that order; junction bases with no gene match: 3. CDR1 is MDHEN and CDR2 is SYDVKM in the germline V gene. The CDR3 consists of 16 residues. The CDR3 reads CASSLPGLAAKNIQYF. The CDR3 DNA sequence: TGTGCCAGCAGTTTACCCGGACTAGCGGCCAAAAACATTCAGTACTTC.

This clone was observed once. The chain carries TRBV18 and TRBJ1-1; TRBD1 might be the D (5 bases). With 3 bases removed from V and 11 bases from J, the gap between germline ends came to 10 bases. Germline V gene data show CDR1 as KGHSH and CDR2 as LQKENI. The CDR3 loop spans 11 amino acids. This CDR3 reads CASSPRGFAFF. The CDR3 bases are TGTGCCAGCTCACCCCGGGGGTTTGCTTTCTTT.

The V gene is TRBV5-8, the J gene TRBJ2-3, with 13 bases fitting TRBD2. The V and J ends lost 2 bases and 6 bases, in that order; junction bases with no gene match: 6. Germline CDR1 is SGHTS and CDR2 is YDEGEE. CDR3 length: 16 amino acids. CDR3 amino acids: CASSFGLAGVVDTQYF. CDR3 sequence (DNA): TGTGCCAGCAGCTTTGGACTAGCGGGAGTGGTGGATACGCAGTATTTT.

This clone was seen once. The chain carries TRBV7-9 and TRBJ2-3; perhaps TRBD2 as D (6 bases). The CDR3 extends over 14 amino acids. The V and J ends lost 2 bases and 4 bases respectively, with 10 bases between them. Germline CDR1 reads SEHNR; CDR2 reads FQNEAQ (reference sequence). CDR3 nucleotides: TGTGCCAGCAGCTTAATGGAGGGAGCAGATACGCAGTATTTT. Its protein is CASSLMEGADTQYF.

This chain connects TRBV2 to TRBJ1-5; 8 bases match TRBD1. The ends lost 6 bases at V and 0 bases at J; junction bases unmatched: 7. The CDR3 extends over 16 amino acids. Germline values: CDR1 SNHLY, CDR2 FYNNEI. CDR3 residues: CASRDRAALSNQPQHF. Here the CDR3 DNA reads TGTGCCAGCAGGGACAGGGCCGCCCTTAGCAATCAGCCCCAGCATTTT.

Comment on this clone: A single base separates this from a much larger clone, so it may be a read error. The J gene is TRBJ2-1, the V gene TRBV29-1; tentatively, D is TRBD1 (5 bases). This CDR3 region has 12 residues. Germline V CDR1 and CDR2: SQVTM, ANQGSEA. V was trimmed by 7 bases and J by 3 bases, leaving 10 bases between them. The DNA of the CDR3 is TGCAGCGCTAAGACAGACTACAATGAGCAGTTCTTC. Translating gives CSAKTDYNEQFF.

The chain couples TRBV7-2 to TRBJ1-3, with a possible D match to TRBD1 (5 bases). Germline lookup yields CDR1 SGHTA and CDR2 FQGNSA. This CDR3 region has 13 residues. V was pared by 5 bases and J by 4 bases, with 9 bases between. For the CDR3, the DNA is TGTGCCAGCAGCCCCGGGACGGGAAACACCATATATTTT. Protein product: CASSPGTGNTIYF.

This clone came up a few times. V is TRBV25-1 and J is TRBJ2-5; 9 positions match TRBD1. Germline V gene lookup returns CDR1 MGHDK and CDR2 SYGVNS. CDR3 length: 14 residues. The V and J ends lost 4 bases and 4 bases, in that order; junction bases with no gene match: 4. In nucleotides, the CDR3 is TGTGCCAGCAGTGTGGGACAGGGAGGAGAGACCCAGTACTTC. It encodes CASSVGQGGETQYF.

The chain carries TRBV10-3 and TRBJ2-7; D is unclear. V lost 0 bases and J 3 bases, leaving 6 bases between the germline ends. The germline gives CDR1 ENHRY, CDR2 SYGVKD. This CDR3 spans 13 amino acids. CDR3: CAISESRYYEQYF. In DNA form, the CDR3 reads TGTGCCATCAGTGAGTCCCGGTACTACGAGCAGTACTTC.

V and J are TRBV4-2 and TRBJ2-7; TRBD2 matches at 8 bases. Germline CDR1 reads LGHNA; CDR2 reads YNFKEQ. This CDR3 spans 14 amino acids. The ends lost 4 bases at V and 4 bases at J; junction bases unmatched: 6. CDR3 in amino acids: CASSPAGALYEQYF. The CDR3 bases are TGTGCCAGCAGCCCAGCGGGAGCACTGTACGAGCAGTACTTC.

V and J are TRBV4-1 and TRBJ1-2; 7 bases agree with TRBD1. The CDR3 totals 15 residues. Per the germline V gene, CDR1 is MGHRA and CDR2 is YSYEKL. V lost 0 bases to trimming and J lost 5 bases; unmatched junction nucleotides: 6. CDR3 bases: TGCGCCAGCAGCCAAGATCGTGCCAGGGGGTATGGCTACACCTTC. Its translation: CASSQDRARGYGYTF.

This chain links TRBV7-2 with TRBJ2-5; TRBD1 is a possible D gene (6 bases). V lost 4 bases and J lost 2, with 14 bases in between. Germline V gene sequence: CDR1 SGHTA, CDR2 FQGNSA. The CDR3 contains 15 residues. This CDR3 reads CASSSQGIGQETQYF. Written as DNA, the CDR3 is TGTGCCAGCAGCTCGCAGGGGATCGGTCAAGAGACCCAGTACTTC.

This clone occurred many times. The rearrangement uses TRBV7-3 and TRBJ2-1; perhaps TRBD2 as D (6 bases). Trimming took 5 bases from V and 9 from J, leaving 20 bases between them. The CDR3 length is 15 residues. Germline CDR1 is SGHTA and CDR2 is FQGTGA. The CDR3 sequence is CASSPPGGAGGEQFF. In nucleotides, the CDR3 is TGTGCCAGCAGCCCCCCAGGAGGGGCGGGCGGTGAGCAGTTCTTC.

This clone appeared a single time. The chain joins TRBV30 to TRBJ1-3; no definite D call. V was clipped by 0 bases and J by 1 base, with 10 bases between them. Germline V gives CDR1 GTSNPN, CDR2 SVGIG (reference sequence). The length of the CDR3 is 15 residues. CDR3 nucleotide sequence: TGTGCCTGGAGTGTGCCCCTGTCTTCTGGAAACACCATATATTTT. It encodes CAWSVPLSSGNTIYF.

The CDR3, as DNA: TGTGCCAGCAGGAGGGTCACAGATACGCAGTATTTT. Encoded protein: CASRRVTDTQYF. The rearrangement joins TRBV11-2 to TRBJ2-3; possibly TRBD2 for D (5 bases). CDR3 length equals 12 residues. V gave up 6 bases and J gave up 2 bases, with 6 bases separating them. Germline CDR1 is SGHAT and CDR2 is FQNNGV.

This clone has just a few counts. This rearrangement joins TRBV4-1 to TRBJ2-2; 10 bases are shared with TRBD1. This CDR3 is 16 amino acids long. The germline CDR1 and CDR2 sequences are MGHRA and YSYEKL. The ends lost 6 bases at V and 4 bases at J; junction bases unmatched: 8. The CDR3 sequence: CASREQGTGVTGELFF. The CDR3 DNA follows: TGCGCCAGCAGAGAACAAGGGACAGGGGTCACCGGGGAGCTGTTTTTT.

The J gene is TRBJ2-7, the V gene TRBV6-1, with TRBD2 as a possible D gene (6 bases). Deletions cut 7 bases from V and 2 bases from J, with 15 bases between. From germline, CDR1 is MNHNS and CDR2 SASEGT. The CDR3 is made up of 14 amino acids. Here the CDR3 DNA reads TGTGCCAGCACTACCGGGGGTCACACCTACGAGCAGTACTTC. Translation: CASTTGGHTYEQYF.

This clone has just a few counts. This chain links TRBV5-1 with TRBJ1-1; TRBD1 matches at 12 bases. The germline gives CDR1 SGHRS, CDR2 YFSETQ. J was trimmed by 4 bases and V by 7 bases; bases with no gene match: 11. The CDR3 is made up of 16 amino acids. The CDR3 sequence: CASEPGQGAKGTEAFF. Written as DNA, the CDR3 is TGCGCCAGCGAACCGGGACAGGGGGCGAAGGGCACTGAAGCTTTCTTT. Drawing the rest from reference TRBV5-1 and TRBJ1-1, the complete variable domain is KAGVTQTPRYLIKTRGQQVTLSCSPISGHRSVSWYQQTPGQGLQFLFEYFSETQRNKGNFPGRFSGRQFSNSRSEMNVSTLELGDSALYLCASEPGQGAKGTEAFFGQGTRLTVV.

The rearrangement joins TRBV30 to TRBJ1-5; D gene ambiguous. This CDR3 contains 15 residues. Germline V gives CDR1 GTSNPN, CDR2 SVGIG (reference sequence). The V end lost 0 bases, the J end lost 5 bases, and 14 bases lay between the germline ends. As DNA, the CDR3 is TGTGCCTGGAGTGTAGGATCTGTGGGTGATCAGCCCCAGCATTTT. It encodes CAWSVGSVGDQPQHF.

This clone was seen once. The chain has TRBV20-1 and TRBJ2-7; D unresolved. Between the trimmed V and J ends, which lost 0 bases and 5 bases, there was a span of 5 bases. Germline-derived CDR1 and CDR2 are DFQATT and SNEGSKA (reference sequence). The CDR3 sequence is 11 residues long. In DNA form, the CDR3 reads TGCAGTGCTAGAGATTTTAACGAGCAGTACTTC. It is translated as CSARDFNEQYF.

The chain is built from TRBV25-1 and TRBJ2-2, with a possible D match to TRBD1 (5 bases). The germline V gene encodes CDR1 MGHDK and CDR2 SYGVNS. Trimming removed 6 bases from V and 6 bases from J, with 14 bases in between. There are 14 residues in the CDR3. The CDR3 loop is CASRGQGGAGELFF. The DNA of the CDR3 is TGTGCCAGCAGGGGGCAAGGTGGGGCCGGGGAGCTGTTTTTT.

The rearrangement joins TRBV28 to TRBJ2-5, with D perhaps matching TRBD1 or TRBD2 (5 bases each). This CDR3 comprises 15 residues. The V end lost 4 bases, the J end lost 5 bases, and 17 bases lay between the germline ends. CDR1 and CDR2 (germline): MDHEN, SYDVKM. The CDR3 nucleotides read TGTGCCAGCAGTTCCGGGACGCATTGGCGGGAGACCCAGTACTTC. Translating it yields CASSSGTHWRETQYF.

This clone was detected a few times. This chain joins TRBV10-2 and TRBJ1-5; the D gene is possibly TRBD1 (6 bases). V was trimmed by 8 bases and J by 5 bases, leaving 16 bases between them. The germline V gene encodes CDR1 WSHSY and CDR2 SAAADI. The CDR3 is 14 residues long. CDR3 coding DNA: TGCGCCAGCGGGGCCCGGACAGACTATCAGCCCCAGCATTTT. It encodes CASGARTDYQPQHF.

In regard to this clone: This same CDR3 is encoded by further DNA sequences in the sample. The V gene is TRBV5-1, the J gene TRBJ2-5; D is unresolved. Trimming took 2 bases from V and 2 from J, leaving 7 bases between them. Germline V lookup: CDR1 SGHRS, CDR2 YFSETQ. The length of the CDR3 is 13 residues. The CDR3 region has the DNA TGCGCCAGCAGCTTAGGACCTCAAGAGACCCAGTACTTC. It yields the protein CASSLGPQETQYF.

The chain has TRBV5-4 and TRBJ1-3; D is uncertain. The CDR3 length is 16 residues. V shed 9 bases and J shed 1 base, with 20 bases lying between them. Germline lookup yields CDR1 SGHNT and CDR2 YYREEE (reference sequence). In DNA form, the CDR3 reads TGTGCCACCTCAACCGGGCACCAACGTTCTGGAAACACCATATATTTT. As protein: CATSTGHQRSGNTIYF.

This chain links TRBV29-1 with TRBJ2-2; 16 bases are shared with TRBD2. There are 17 residues in the CDR3. V lost 7 bases to trimming and J lost 5 bases; unmatched junction nucleotides: 10. Germline V CDR1 and CDR2: SQVTM, ANQGSEA. CDR3 residues: CSATGLAGGPGTGELFF. CDR3 in DNA: TGCAGCGCTACGGGACTAGCGGGAGGGCCGGGAACCGGGGAGCTGTTTTTT.

Regarding this clone: Possible read error: a much larger clone is one base away. The chain has TRBV29-1 and TRBJ1-1; D is ambiguous. The CDR3 totals 12 residues. V lost 3 bases and J lost 5, with 10 bases in between. CDR1 is SQVTM and CDR2 is ANQGSEA in the germline V gene. The CDR3 DNA follows: TGCAGCGTTGAGCCGGGGAGAACTGAAGCTTTCTTT. Translated: CSVEPGRTEAFF.

In its sample, this clone was seen many times. The V call is TRBV6-6, the J call TRBJ1-2; 9 nucleotides agree with TRBD1. CDR3 length equals 15 residues. Trimming removed 6 bases from V and 1 base from J; junction bases left unmatched: 6. Germline CDR1 reads MNHNY; CDR2 reads SVGAGI (reference sequence). CDR3 sequence reads: CASRPGDRDNYGYTF. For the CDR3, the DNA is TGTGCCAGCAGACCCGGGGACAGGGATAACTATGGCTACACCTTC.